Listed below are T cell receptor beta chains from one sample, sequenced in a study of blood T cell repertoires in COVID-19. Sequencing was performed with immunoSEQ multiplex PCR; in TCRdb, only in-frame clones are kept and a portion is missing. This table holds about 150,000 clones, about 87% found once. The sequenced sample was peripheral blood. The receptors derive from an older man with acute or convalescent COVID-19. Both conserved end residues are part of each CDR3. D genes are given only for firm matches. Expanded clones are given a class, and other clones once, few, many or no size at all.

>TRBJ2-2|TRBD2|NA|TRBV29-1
TGCAGCGTTACTAGCGGGGGGAACACCGGGGAGCTGTTTTTT
CSVTSGGNTGELFF
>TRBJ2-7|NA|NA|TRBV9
TGTGCCAGCAGCCCAAGACTAGGGAGCTCCTACGAGCAGTACTTC
CASSPRLGSSYEQYF
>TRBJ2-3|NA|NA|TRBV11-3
TGTGCCAGCAGCTTAGCCCGGTCCACAGATACGCAGTATTTT
CASSLARSTDTQYF
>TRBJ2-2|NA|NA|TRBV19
TGTGCCACTTCACAGTCCGTGGGGAACACCGGGGAGCTGTTTTTT
CATSQSVGNTGELFF
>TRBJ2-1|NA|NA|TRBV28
TGTGCCAGCAGTTCCGGACAGTACAATGAGCAGTTCTTC
CASSSGQYNEQFF
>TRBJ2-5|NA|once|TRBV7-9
TGTGCCAGCAGCATTTTAGAAGAGTACCAAGAGACCCAGTACTTC
CASSILEEYQETQYF
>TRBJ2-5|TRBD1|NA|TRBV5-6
TGTGCCAGCAGCTTGAGGGCAGGGGGCAGGGGAGAGACCCAGTACTTC
CASSLRAGGRGETQYF
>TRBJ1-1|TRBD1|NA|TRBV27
TGTGCCAGCAGAGATTACAGGGGGAAGAACACTGAAGCTTTCTTT
CASRDYRGKNTEAFF
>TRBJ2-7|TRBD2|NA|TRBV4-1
TGCGCCAGCAGCCAACAAGCGGGGGGGCCGTACGAGCAGTACTTC
CASSQQAGGPYEQYF
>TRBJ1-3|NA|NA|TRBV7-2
TGTGCCAGCAGCTTATCGGGGTCTGGAAACACCATATATTTT
CASSLSGSGNTIYF
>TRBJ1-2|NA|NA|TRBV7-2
TGTGCCAGCAGCTTAGCGGGCAGGGGTGACTATGGCTACACCTTC
CASSLAGRGDYGYTF
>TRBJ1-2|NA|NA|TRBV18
TGTGCCAGCTCCCCGGACAGCACCTATGGCTACACCTTC
CASSPDSTYGYTF
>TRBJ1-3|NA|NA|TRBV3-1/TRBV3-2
TGTGCCAGCAGCCAAGTGCGCGGGTCTGGAAACACCATATATTTT
CASSQVRGSGNTIYF
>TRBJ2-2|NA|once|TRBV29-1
TGCAGCGTTGATTTGGACTTCACCGGGGAGCTGTTTTTT
CSVDLDFTGELFF
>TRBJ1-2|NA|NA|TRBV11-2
TGTGCCAGCAGCTTAGATCTCAAGCGCTATGGCTACACCTTC
CASSLDLKRYGYTF
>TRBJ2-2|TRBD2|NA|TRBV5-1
TGCGCCAGCAGCTTATACCTAGCGGAAGACTACACCGGGGAGCTGTTTTTT
CASSLYLAEDYTGELFF
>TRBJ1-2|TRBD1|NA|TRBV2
TGTGCCAGCTGGACAGGGGGCGGAGGCTATGGCTACACCTTC
CASWTGGGGYGYTF
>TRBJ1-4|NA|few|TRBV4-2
TGTGCCAGCAGCCAAGGCGGAGGACCAAATGAAAAACTGTTTTTT
CASSQGGGPNEKLFF
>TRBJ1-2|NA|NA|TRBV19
TGTGCCAGTAGTACGGTATCCGGGACAACCAACGGCTACACCTTC
CASSTVSGTTNGYTF
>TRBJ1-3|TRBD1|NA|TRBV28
TGTGCCAGCAGTTTCACCTTGGGACAGCCACTTCCCTCTGGAAACACCATATATTTT
CASSFTLGQPLPSGNTIYF
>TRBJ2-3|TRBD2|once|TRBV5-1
TGCGCCAGCAGCTTCCGGGACTACCGAAGCACAGATACGCAGTATTTT
CASSFRDYRSTDTQYF
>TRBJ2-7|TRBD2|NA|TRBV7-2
TGTGCCTCCCAGCGGGAATTAATCACCTCCTACGAGCAGTACTTC
CASQRELITSYEQYF
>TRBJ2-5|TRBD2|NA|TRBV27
TGTGCCAGCAGTTCGCGGGGGGGCCGGGAGACCCAGTACTTC
CASSSRGGRETQYF
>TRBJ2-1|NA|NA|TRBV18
TGTGCCAGCTTACTGATTTCCTACAATGAGCAGTTCTTC
CASLLISYNEQFF
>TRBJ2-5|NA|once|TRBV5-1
TGCGCCAGCAGCTTGGGCGGGTCAGGCCTCGCGGAGACCCAGTACTTC
CASSLGGSGLAETQYF
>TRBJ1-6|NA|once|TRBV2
TGTGCCAGCAGTGAAGTTAGCTCCTATAATTCACCCCTCCACTTT
CASSEVSSYNSPLHF
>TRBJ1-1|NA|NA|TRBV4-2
TGTGCCAGCAGCCAGGGATACAGGTCCGCCCGCATAACTGAAGCTTTCTTT
CASSQGYRSARITEAFF
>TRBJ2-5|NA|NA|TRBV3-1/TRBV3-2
TGTGCCAGCAGCCCGGACTTGCAAGTGAAGACCCAGTACTTC
CASSPDLQVKTQYF
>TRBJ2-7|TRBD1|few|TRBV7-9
TGTGCCAGCAGCCCCTTTGGTCGGACAGGCAAGTCCCCCTACGAGCAGTACTTC
CASSPFGRTGKSPYEQYF
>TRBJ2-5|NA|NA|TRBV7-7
TGTGCCAGCAGCCAGACAGGGAGGGAGACCCAGTACTTC
CASSQTGRETQYF
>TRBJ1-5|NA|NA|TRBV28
TGTGCCAGCTCCCAACCCTCAGGGGTAAGCAATCAGCCCCAGCATTTT
CASSQPSGVSNQPQHF
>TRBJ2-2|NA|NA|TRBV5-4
TGTGCCAGCAGCATACCCCAGGGCACCGGGGAGCTGTTTTTT
CASSIPQGTGELFF
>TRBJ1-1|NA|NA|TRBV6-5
TGTGCCAGCAGTTACCAGTTCGGGCAGGGTAAAGCTTTCTTT
CASSYQFGQGKAFF
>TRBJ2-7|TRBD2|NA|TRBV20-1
TGCAGTGCTAGTGTGGGACTAGCAGTTTCCGAGCAGTACTTC
CSASVGLAVSEQYF
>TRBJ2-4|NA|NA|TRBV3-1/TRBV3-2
TGTGCCAGCAGTCCTCAGAAAAAAAACATTCAGTACTTC
CASSPQKKNIQYF
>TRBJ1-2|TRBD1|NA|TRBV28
TGTGCCAGCAGTCCCGGACAGGCCCCCTATGGCTACACCTTC
CASSPGQAPYGYTF